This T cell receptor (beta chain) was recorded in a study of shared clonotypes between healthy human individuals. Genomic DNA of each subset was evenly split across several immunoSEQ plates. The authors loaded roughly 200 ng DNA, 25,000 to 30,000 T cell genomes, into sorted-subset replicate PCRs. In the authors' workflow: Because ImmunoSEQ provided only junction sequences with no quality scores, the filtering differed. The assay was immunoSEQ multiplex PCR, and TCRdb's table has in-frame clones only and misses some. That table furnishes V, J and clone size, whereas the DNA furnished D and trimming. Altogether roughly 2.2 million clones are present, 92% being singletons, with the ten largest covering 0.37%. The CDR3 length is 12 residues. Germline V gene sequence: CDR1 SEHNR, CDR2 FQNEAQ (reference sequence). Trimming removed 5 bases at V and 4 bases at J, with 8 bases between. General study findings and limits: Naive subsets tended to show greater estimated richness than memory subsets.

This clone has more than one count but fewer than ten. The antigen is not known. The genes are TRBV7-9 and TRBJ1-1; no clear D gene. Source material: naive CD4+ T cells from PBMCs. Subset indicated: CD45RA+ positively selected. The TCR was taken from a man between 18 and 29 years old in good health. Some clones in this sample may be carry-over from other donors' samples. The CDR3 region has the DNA TGTGCCAGCAGCCCATCCGGCACTGAAGCTTTCTTT. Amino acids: CASSPSGTEAFF.